These 22 T cell receptor beta chains were all obtained from the same sample, sequenced in a study of T cells in women clearing cervical HPV infection. Data came from immunoSEQ multiplex PCR; TCRdb stores just in-frame clones and leaves some out. This table lists approximately 33,000 clones. The specimen was blood buffy coat. These TCRs come from a woman between 18 and 70 years old with a cervical HPV16 infection that either progressed to CIN3+ or cleared (not recorded which).

Regarding this clone: The read falls 3 residues short of the CDR3 end, and the missing part is taken from the germline J gene. The chain links TRBV19 to TRBJ2-7, with 11 bases matching TRBD2. The CDR3 contains 16 residues. Trimming cost V 5 bases and J 2 bases; bases outside gene matches: 8. Germline lookup yields CDR1 LNHDA and CDR2 SQIVND (reference sequence). The sequenced part of the CDR3 DNA is TGTGCCAGTAGTCCCAGGGGTAGCGGGAGGGCCTACGAG. Amino acids: CASSPRGSGRAYE. The full CDR3 sequence reads CASSPRGSGRAYEQYF.

The CDR3 loop reads CASSPSVKTDTYTF. Incomplete CDR3 DNA: TGTGCCAGCTCACCATCCGTGAAAACAGATACC. The chain couples TRBV18 to TRBJ1-2, with no clear D. The CDR3 end falls 3 residues outside the read, so it is completed with the germline J gene. CDR3 size: 14 residues. The germline V gene encodes CDR1 KGHSH and CDR2 LQKENI.

On this clone itself: The read is 3 residues too short to cover the CDR3 end, so that end is filled in from the germline J gene. The V and J genes are TRBV2 and TRBJ2-3; 7 bases align to TRBD2. Trimming at V came to 5 bases and at J to 3 bases, leaving 8 bases not matched to a gene. Germline V gene lookup returns CDR1 SNHLY and CDR2 FYNNEI. CDR3 size: 15 residues. The sequenced part of the CDR3 DNA is TGTGCCAGCAGTTCGGGTGCGGGAGTAACAGATACG. Translated, it gives CASSSGAGVTDT. The full CDR3 protein is CASSSGAGVTDTQYF.

In regard to this clone: Read sequence stops 3 residues before the CDR3 end, and the germline J gene provides the missing end. J is TRBJ2-5 and V is TRBV12-3 or TRBV12-4, with TRBD2 matching 8 bases. CDR3 length: 14 amino acids. Losses at the gene ends were 5 bases for V and 4 bases for J; bases not matched to a gene: 6. The sequenced part of the CDR3 DNA is TGTGCCAGCAGTCCTGGGACTAGGGGAGAGACC. It encodes CASSPGTRGET. The CDR3, in full, reads CASSPGTRGETQYF.

As for this clone: The junction shows a germline mismatch at one end, possibly a read error. The CDR3 is cut off 3 residues early in the read; its end comes from the germline J gene. The chain recombines TRBV7-9 with TRBJ2-4; no definite D call. The CDR3 consists of 14 residues. Germline V CDR1 and CDR2: SEHNR, FQNEAQ (reference sequence). The sequenced CDR3 bases are TGTGCCTGCAGCCGACTGGTCCACCAAGAGACT. Translating it yields CACSRLVHQET. The entire CDR3 reads CACSRLVHQETQYF.

As regards this clone: The read stops 3 residues short of the end of the CDR3; the missing end is completed from the germline J gene. The chain has TRBV19 and TRBJ1-2; no clear D gene. CDR1 LNHDA and CDR2 SQIVND come from the germline V gene (reference sequence). The CDR3 covers 15 residues. The CDR3 bases that were read are TGTGCCAGATCGAGGCGGGAGGGTGGGTGCTACGAC. This encodes CARSRREGGCYD. The full CDR3 sequence reads CARSRREGGCYDYTF. The variable domain in full, with the rest retrieved from reference TRBV19 and TRBJ1-2, is DGGITQSPKYLFRKEGQNVTLSCEQNLNHDAMYWYRQDPGQGLRLIYYSQIVNDFQKGDIAEGYSVSREKKESFPLTVTSAQKNPTAFYLCARSRREGGCYDYTFGSGTRLTVV.

For this clone: A read error may produce the germline difference seen at one junction end. The CDR3 goes on 3 residues after the read ends, and that part is filled in from the germline J gene. This chain joins TRBV18 and TRBJ1-2; D possibly corresponds to TRBD1 (5 bases). Germline values: CDR1 KGHSH, CDR2 LQKENI. This CDR3 region has 14 residues. The CDR3 spells CASTPGPAYGGYTF. CDR3 DNA, as far as it was read: TGTGCCAGCACACCGGGGCCGGCATACGGTGGC.

As concerns this clone: The missing CDR3 end, 3 residues past where the read stops, is filled in from the germline J gene. The sample holds other DNA sequences that translate to the same CDR3. The V and J genes are TRBV5-1 and TRBJ1-3; D may be TRBD1 (6 bases). Germline CDR1 is SGHRS and CDR2 is YFSETQ. This CDR3 is built from 16 residues. V was trimmed by 4 bases and J by 0 bases, leaving 14 bases between them. Incomplete CDR3 DNA: TGCGCCAGCAGCGGAAGACAGGCGGGCTCTGGAAACACC. The encoded protein is CASSGRQAGSGNT. The whole CDR3 sequence reads CASSGRQAGSGNTIYF.

With respect to this clone: Coverage ceases 3 residues before the CDR3 finishes, and the germline J gene fills in the end. The gene calls are TRBV7-6 and TRBJ2-2; possible D gene TRBD2, 6 bases. Germline CDR1 is SGHVS and CDR2 is FNYEAQ. CDR3 length equals 14 residues. The CDR3 here is CASSLGAGNEKLFF. The covered CDR3 bases are TGTGCCAGCAGCTTAGGGGCGGGAAATGAAAAG.

On this clone itself: The read gets to within 3 residues of the CDR3 end, and the germline J gene fills in the rest. The rearrangement joins TRBV7-2 to TRBJ1-2; 8 nucleotides align to TRBD1. CDR1 and CDR2 from the germline V gene are SGHTA and FQGNSA. CDR3 length: 14 residues. J was trimmed by 5 bases and V by 2 bases; bases with no gene match: 4. CDR3 residues: CASSLQGAEYGYTF. CDR3 bases read: TGTGCCAGCAGCTTACAGGGGGCCGAATATGGC.

Remarks on this clone: Coverage ceases 3 residues before the CDR3 finishes, and the germline J gene fills in the end. The gene calls are TRBV5-1 and TRBJ2-6; 10 bases are shared with TRBD2. CDR1 is SGHRS, CDR2 YFSETQ, per germline. Trimming cost V 2 bases and J 3 bases; bases outside gene matches: 5. The CDR3 is made up of 17 amino acids. The DNA read from the CDR3 is TGCGCCAGCAGCTTAAGCGGGAGGGCCGGTGGGGCCAACGTC. Residues: CASSLSGRAGGANV. The entire CDR3 is CASSLSGRAGGANVLTF.

Remarks on this clone: The read ends 3 residues shy of where the CDR3 ends; the end is completed using the germline J gene. The rearrangement joins TRBV7-7 to TRBJ1-2; TRBD1 agrees at 9 bases. The CDR3 totals 15 residues. Looked up from germline, CDR1 is SSHAT and CDR2 is FNYEAQ (reference sequence). The CDR3 reads CASSLGQGSIDTYTF. Partial CDR3 DNA: TGTGCCAGCAGCTTGGGACAGGGTAGCATAGATACC.

As for this clone: The read finishes 3 residues shy of the CDR3 end, and the germline J gene is used to complete it. This sequence joins TRBV6-1 and TRBJ1-1, with D unresolved. The V gene lost 3 bases and the J gene lost 1 base, with 6 bases spanning the gap. CDR1 MNHNS and CDR2 SASEGT come from the germline V gene. The CDR3 consists of 13 residues. The CDR3 region is CASSDRGNTEAFF. The part of the CDR3 DNA that was read is TGTGCCAGCAGTGATCGGGGGAACACTGAA.

Concerning this clone itself: The sequence runs out 3 residues before the end of the CDR3; the remainder is reconstructed from the germline J gene. This chain connects TRBV19 to TRBJ2-4; the D is unclear. The CDR3 consists of 13 residues. Germline values: CDR1 LNHDA, CDR2 SQIVND (reference sequence). The covered CDR3 bases are TGTGCCAGTAGTATCGAGGATTACTATGGT. Translation gives CASSIEDYYG. The full CDR3 protein reads CASSIEDYYGQYF.

Comment on this clone: The read stops 3 residues short of the end of the CDR3; the missing end is completed from the germline J gene. The chain joins TRBV20-1 to TRBJ1-2, with unresolved D. Looked up from germline, CDR1 is DFQATT and CDR2 is SNEGSKA (reference sequence). The CDR3 consists of 12 residues. V lost 4 bases and J 1 base, leaving 7 bases between the germline ends. This chain's CDR3 is CSAIPVNYGYTF. The covered CDR3 bases are TGCAGTGCTATTCCAGTTAACTATGGC.

Comment on this clone: The read ends 3 residues early relative to the CDR3; the germline J gene fills the gap. This chain links TRBV7-2 with TRBJ2-7, with 11 bases lining up with TRBD2. The germline CDR1 and CDR2 sequences are SGHTA and FQGNSA. The CDR3 is made up of 16 amino acids. V shed 0 bases and J 4 bases; nucleotides not matched to a gene: 5. The CDR3 DNA, read in part, is TGTGCCAGCAGCTTAGCGGCTAGCGGGGGGATTTACGAG. Its translation: CASSLAASGGIYE. The whole CDR3 is CASSLAASGGIYEQYF.

A remark on this clone: The CDR3 end is not reached by the read, which stops 3 residues before it; the germline J gene fills it in. The chain couples TRBV6-2 or TRBV6-3 to TRBJ1-5; D call uncertain. From germline, CDR1 is MNHEY and CDR2 SVGEGT. The V end was cut by 2 bases, the J end by 5 bases, with 4 bases between. The CDR3 loop spans 12 amino acids. The CDR3 DNA, read in part, is TGTGCCAGCAGTTACCCCGATCAGCCC. Protein product: CASSYPDQP. The complete CDR3 reads CASSYPDQPQHF.

About this clone: The DNA ends 3 residues before the CDR3 does, and the rest of the CDR3 is filled in from the germline J gene. V gene TRBV20-1 combines with J gene TRBJ2-7, with 13 nucleotides matching TRBD2. This CDR3 has 13 residues. V was pared by 6 bases and J by 2 bases, with 1 base of the junction left unmatched. In germline, CDR1 is DFQATT, CDR2 SNEGSKA (reference sequence). The sequenced CDR3 bases are TGCAGTGCCGGGACTAGCGGGACCTACGAG. This encodes CSAGTSGTYE. Given in full, the CDR3 is CSAGTSGTYEQYF.

Turning to this clone: The observed sequence ends 3 residues before the CDR3 terminus, with the missing tail filled in from the germline J gene. The genes are TRBV6-1 and TRBJ1-4; TRBD1 might be the D (6 bases). Germline lookup yields CDR1 MNHNS and CDR2 SASEGT. This CDR3 is 15 amino acids long. The sequenced CDR3 bases are TGTGCCAGCAGTGCCAGGACAGATGGGAATTCACCA. It yields the protein CASSARTDGNSP. The whole CDR3 protein reads CASSARTDGNSPLFF.

In regard to this clone: The read stops 3 residues short of the end of the CDR3; the missing end is completed from the germline J gene. The chain links TRBV5-1 to TRBJ1-1; D call uncertain. Trimming shortened V by 4 bases and J by 0 bases, and 10 bases separated the two germline ends. Germline CDR1 SGHRS, CDR2 YFSETQ. This CDR3 has 14 amino acids. This chain's CDR3 is CASSPTVVNTEAFF. The covered CDR3 bases are TGCGCCAGCAGCCCCACCGTAGTGAACACTGAA. Full variable domain (remainder filled in from reference TRBV5-1 and TRBJ1-1): KAGVTQTPRYLIKTRGQQVTLSCSPISGHRSVSWYQQTPGQGLQFLFEYFSETQRNKGNFPGRFSGRQFSNSRSEMNVSTLELGDSALYLCASSPTVVNTEAFFGQGTRLTVV.

Concerning this clone: The read ends 3 residues early relative to the CDR3; the germline J gene fills the gap. The V gene is TRBV7-9, the J gene TRBJ1-5; TRBD1 is a possible D gene (6 bases). This CDR3 is 15 amino acids long. The V end lost 4 bases, the J end lost 0 bases, and 10 bases lay between the germline ends. Looked up from germline, CDR1 is SEHNR and CDR2 is FQNEAQ (reference sequence). The CDR3 DNA, read in part, is TGTGCCAGCAGCTCAGGGGCCCATAGCAATCAGCCC. This translates into CASSSGAHSNQP. In full, the CDR3 is CASSSGAHSNQPQHF.

Note on this clone: The read terminates 3 residues before the CDR3 end, so the remaining end is supplied by the germline J gene. The chain couples TRBV20-1 to TRBJ2-3; 15 nucleotides line up with TRBD2. The ends lost 0 bases at V and 0 bases at J; junction bases unmatched: 7. This CDR3 region has 19 residues. Germline CDR1 DFQATT, CDR2 SNEGSKA (reference sequence). The CDR3: CSARDGGLAGGYSTDTQYF. The DNA read from the CDR3 is TGCAGTGCTAGAGATGGGGGACTAGCGGGAGGATATAGCACAGATACG.